The 8 T cell receptor beta chains reported below all come from one sample, sequenced in a study of T cells in Graves' hyperthyroidism and ophthalmopathy. Amplified TCR beta CDR3 regions came from RNA transcripts. The TCR CDR3 was amplified in a first-round RT-PCR using the HTBI primer set. TCRdb ran MiXCR on the multiplex PCR reads and lists one entry per CDR3 protein. The sample carries 37,000 or so distinct CDR3 sequences, 40% to 60% recorded once. Sequenced input: blood. All receptors come from a man aged 40-50 years with Graves' ophthalmopathy.

For this clonotype: Because it lacks the conserved phenylalanine or tryptophan at the end, this CDR3 is likely a read error. The rearrangement joins TRBV11-2 to TRBJ1-4; perhaps TRBD1 as D (5 bases). Trimming left V 5 bases short and J 6 bases short, with 16 bases between. The CDR3 contains 15 residues. Germline V gene data show CDR1 as SGHAT and CDR2 as FQNNGV. This CDR3 is CASSRRGTVDEKLFL. The CDR3 coding sequence is TGTGCCAGCAGCCGTCGCGGGACGGTTGATGAAAAACTGTTTTTA.

The chain combines TRBV5-1 with TRBJ1-2, with a tentative D call TRBD1 (5 bases). This CDR3 has 14 residues. V lost 0 bases, J lost 5 bases, and 11 bases lay in between. Germline values: CDR1 SGHRS, CDR2 YFSETQ. This chain's CDR3 is CASSLGGAGYGYTF. The CDR3, as DNA: TGCGCCAGCAGCTTGGGAGGAGCAGGGTATGGCTACACCTTC.

Ten or more counts support this clonotype. The chain couples TRBV9 to TRBJ2-5; tentatively, D is TRBD2 (5 bases). Germline V lookup: CDR1 SGDLS, CDR2 YYNGEE. V was cut by 2 bases and J by 3 bases, with 11 bases left in between. There are 14 residues in the CDR3. The CDR3 here is CASSVGISKETQYF. The DNA for the CDR3 is TGTGCCAGCAGCGTCGGGATTTCCAAAGAGACCCAGTACTTC.

Comments on this clonotype: The CDR3 ends on some other residue instead of the conserved phenylalanine or tryptophan, so this is likely a read error. This sequence joins TRBV5-6 and TRBJ2-7; TRBD2 is a possible D gene (5 bases). The CDR3 contains 15 residues. Germline assignment: CDR1 SGHDT and CDR2 YYEEEE. V was pared by 7 bases and J by 2 bases, with 19 bases between. As DNA, the CDR3 is TGTGCCAGCGGCTCTGGACTGCCACCCCCCTACGAGCAGTACCTC. Translating it yields CASGSGLPPPYEQYL.

This clonotype was counted many times. The rearrangement joins TRBV7-9 to TRBJ2-1; the match to TRBD2 covers 7 bases. The germline CDR1 and CDR2 sequences are SEHNR and FQNEAQ (reference sequence). Unmatched junction bases numbered 22, after V lost 2 bases and J lost 15 bases. This CDR3 is 17 amino acids long. CDR3 DNA: TGTGCCAGCAGCTTAAGTTTCTCGGGAGGACAACTAGAAGAACGGTTCTTC. Translation gives CASSLSFSGGQLEERFF.

The chain is built from TRBV5-5 and TRBJ2-1; D may be TRBD2 (7 bases). Germline V CDR1 and CDR2: SGHKS, YYEKEE (reference sequence). This CDR3 is 16 amino acids long. Trimming cost V 4 bases and J 8 bases, with 22 bases left between them. The CDR3 is CASSQEGEGFIDEQFF. As DNA, the CDR3 is TGTGCCAGCAGCCAGGAGGGGGAGGGTTTTATCGATGAGCAGTTCTTC.

The chain uses TRBV15 and TRBJ1-6; D not resolved. The CDR3 is made up of 16 amino acids. The V end was cut by 5 bases, the J end by 0 bases, with 11 bases between. CDR1 and CDR2 (germline): LNHNV, YYDKDF (reference sequence). Here the CDR3 reads CATSRSGRSYNSPLHF. The CDR3, as DNA: TGTGCCACCAGCCGATCCGGGCGCTCCTATAATTCACCCCTCCACTTT.

CDR3 in DNA: TGCAGTGCTAGAGTGCCCGCCCAGGAGAATCCCTACGAGCAGTACTTC. It translates to CSARVPAQENPYEQYF. The V gene is TRBV20-1, the J gene TRBJ2-7; unclear D gene. The germline V and J ends were trimmed by 1 base and 2 bases, with 18 bases remaining between them. The CDR3 is 16 amino acids. CDR1 is DFQATT and CDR2 is SNEGSKA in the germline V gene (reference sequence).